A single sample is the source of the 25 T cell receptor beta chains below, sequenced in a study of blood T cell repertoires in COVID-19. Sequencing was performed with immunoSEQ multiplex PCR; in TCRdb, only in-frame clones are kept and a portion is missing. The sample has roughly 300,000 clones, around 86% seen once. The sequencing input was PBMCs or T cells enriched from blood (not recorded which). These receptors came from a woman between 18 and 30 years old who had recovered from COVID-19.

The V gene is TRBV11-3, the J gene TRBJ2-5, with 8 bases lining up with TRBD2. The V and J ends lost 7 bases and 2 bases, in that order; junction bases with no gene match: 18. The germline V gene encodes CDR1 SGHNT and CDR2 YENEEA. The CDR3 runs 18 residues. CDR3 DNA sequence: TGTGCCAGCATTTTAGCGGGGAATCTAGGGGTACAACAAGAGACCCAGTACTTC. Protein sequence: CASILAGNLGVQQETQYF.

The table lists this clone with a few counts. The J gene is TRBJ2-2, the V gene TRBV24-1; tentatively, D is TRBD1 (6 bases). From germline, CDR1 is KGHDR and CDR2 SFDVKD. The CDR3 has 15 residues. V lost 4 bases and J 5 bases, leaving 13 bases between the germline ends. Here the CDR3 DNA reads TGTGCCACCAGTGACACGACCAGGGGAACCGGGGAGCTGTTTTTT. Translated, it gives CATSDTTRGTGELFF.

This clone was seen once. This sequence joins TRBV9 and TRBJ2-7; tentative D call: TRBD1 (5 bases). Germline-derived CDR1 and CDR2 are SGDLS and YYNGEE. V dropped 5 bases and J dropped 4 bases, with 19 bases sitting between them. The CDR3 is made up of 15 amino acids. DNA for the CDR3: TGTGCCAGCAGTCCGTACGACAGACCCTATTACGAGCAGTACTTC. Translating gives CASSPYDRPYYEQYF.

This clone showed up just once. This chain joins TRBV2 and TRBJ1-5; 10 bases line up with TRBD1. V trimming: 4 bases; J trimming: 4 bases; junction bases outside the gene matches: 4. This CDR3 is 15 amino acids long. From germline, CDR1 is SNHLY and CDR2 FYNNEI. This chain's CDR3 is CASSVRQGANQPQHF. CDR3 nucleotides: TGTGCCAGCAGTGTAAGACAGGGGGCAAATCAGCCCCAGCATTTT.

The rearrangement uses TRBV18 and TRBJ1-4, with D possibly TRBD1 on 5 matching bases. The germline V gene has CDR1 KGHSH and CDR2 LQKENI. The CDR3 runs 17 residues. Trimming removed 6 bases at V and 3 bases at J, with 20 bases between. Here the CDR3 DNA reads TGTGCCAGCTCTCCCGCCGATTTACAGGCCTCTAATGAAAAACTGTTTTTT. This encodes CASSPADLQASNEKLFF.

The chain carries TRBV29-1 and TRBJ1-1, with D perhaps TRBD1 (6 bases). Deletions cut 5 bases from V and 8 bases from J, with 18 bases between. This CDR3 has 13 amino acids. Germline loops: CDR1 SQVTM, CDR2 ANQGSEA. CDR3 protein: CSVNDPGHIEAFF. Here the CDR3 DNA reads TGCAGCGTTAATGATCCGGGACACATCGAAGCTTTCTTT.

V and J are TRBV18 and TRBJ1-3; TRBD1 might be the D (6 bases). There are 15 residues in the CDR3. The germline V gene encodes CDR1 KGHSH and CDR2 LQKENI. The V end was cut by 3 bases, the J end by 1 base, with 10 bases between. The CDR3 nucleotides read TGTGCCAGCTCACCTTCTCAGGGGTCTGGAAACACCATATATTTT. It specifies CASSPSQGSGNTIYF.

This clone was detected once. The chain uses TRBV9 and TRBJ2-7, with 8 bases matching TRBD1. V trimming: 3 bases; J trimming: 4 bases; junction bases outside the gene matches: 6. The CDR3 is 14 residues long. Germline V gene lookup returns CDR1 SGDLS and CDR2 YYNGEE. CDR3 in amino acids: CASSAGTGPYEQYF. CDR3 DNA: TGTGCCAGCAGCGCAGGGACAGGCCCGTACGAGCAGTACTTC.

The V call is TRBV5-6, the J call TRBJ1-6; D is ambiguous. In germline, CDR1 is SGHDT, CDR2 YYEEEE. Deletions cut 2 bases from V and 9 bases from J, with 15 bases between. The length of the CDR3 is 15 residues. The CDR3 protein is CASSFSRQGLSPLHF. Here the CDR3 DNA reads TGTGCCAGCAGCTTTTCCCGGCAAGGACTTTCACCCCTCCACTTT.

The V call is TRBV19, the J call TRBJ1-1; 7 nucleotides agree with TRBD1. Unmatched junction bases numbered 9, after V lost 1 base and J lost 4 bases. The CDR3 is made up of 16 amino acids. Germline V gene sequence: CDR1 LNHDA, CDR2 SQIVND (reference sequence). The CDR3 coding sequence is TGTGCCAGTAGTATAGTTACAGGGGCACCGCGCACTGAAGCTTTCTTT. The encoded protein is CASSIVTGAPRTEAFF.

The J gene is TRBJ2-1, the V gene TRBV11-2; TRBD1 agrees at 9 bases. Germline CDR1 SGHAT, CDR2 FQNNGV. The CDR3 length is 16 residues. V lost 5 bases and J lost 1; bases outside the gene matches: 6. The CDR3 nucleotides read TGTGCCAGCAGCCTAGGACAGGGGACGTCCTACAATGAGCAGTTCTTC. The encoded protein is CASSLGQGTSYNEQFF. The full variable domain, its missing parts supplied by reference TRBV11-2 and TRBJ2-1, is EAGVAQSPRYKIIEKRQSVAFWCNPISGHATLYWYQQILGQGPKLLIQFQNNGVVDDSQLPKDRFSAERLKGVDSTLKIQPAKLEDSAVYLCASSLGQGTSYNEQFFGPGTRLTVL.

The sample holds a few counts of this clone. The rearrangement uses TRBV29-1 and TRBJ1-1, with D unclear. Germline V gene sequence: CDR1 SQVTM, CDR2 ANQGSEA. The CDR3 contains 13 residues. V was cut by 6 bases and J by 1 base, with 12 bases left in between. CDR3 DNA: TGCAGCGTCGTCTACTCAAGGAACACTGAAGCTTTCTTT. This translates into CSVVYSRNTEAFF.

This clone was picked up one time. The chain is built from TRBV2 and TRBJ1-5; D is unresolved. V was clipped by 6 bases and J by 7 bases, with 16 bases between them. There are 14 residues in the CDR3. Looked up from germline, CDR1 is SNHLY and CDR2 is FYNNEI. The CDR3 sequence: CASSLVKRGQPQHF. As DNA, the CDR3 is TGTGCCAGCAGCCTAGTCAAGCGCGGGCAGCCCCAGCATTTT.

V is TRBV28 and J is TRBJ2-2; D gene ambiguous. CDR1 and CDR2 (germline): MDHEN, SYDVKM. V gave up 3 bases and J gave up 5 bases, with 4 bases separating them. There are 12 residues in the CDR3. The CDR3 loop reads CASSLETGELFF. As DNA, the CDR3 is TGTGCCAGCAGTTTGGAGACCGGGGAGCTGTTTTTT.

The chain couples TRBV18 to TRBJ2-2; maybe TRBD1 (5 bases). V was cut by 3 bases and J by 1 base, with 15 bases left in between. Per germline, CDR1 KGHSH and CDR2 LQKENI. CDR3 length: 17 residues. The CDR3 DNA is TGTGCCAGCTCACCCCGAGCCGGAACAGGGAACACCGGGGAGCTGTTTTTT. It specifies CASSPRAGTGNTGELFF.

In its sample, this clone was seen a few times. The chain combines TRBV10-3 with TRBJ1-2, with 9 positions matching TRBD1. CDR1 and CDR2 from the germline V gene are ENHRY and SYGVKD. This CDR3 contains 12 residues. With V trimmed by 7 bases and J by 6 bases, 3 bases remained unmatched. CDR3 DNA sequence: TGTGCCATCAACAGGGGGCAGAATGGCTACACCTTC. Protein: CAINRGQNGYTF.

DNA of the CDR3: TGTGCCAGCAGTGACCTCAGGGTAGGGTCCTACGAGCAGTACTTC. This codes for CASSDLRVGSYEQYF. V is TRBV25-1 and J is TRBJ2-7, with a possible D match to TRBD1 (5 bases). The CDR3 is made up of 15 amino acids. Trimming removed 3 bases from V and 1 base from J, with 13 bases in between. Germline CDR1 reads MGHDK; CDR2 reads SYGVNS.

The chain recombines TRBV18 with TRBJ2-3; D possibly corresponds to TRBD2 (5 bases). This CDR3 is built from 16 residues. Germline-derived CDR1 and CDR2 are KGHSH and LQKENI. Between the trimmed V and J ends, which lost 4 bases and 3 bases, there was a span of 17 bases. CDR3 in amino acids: CASSHSGSSETDTQYF. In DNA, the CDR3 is TGTGCCAGCTCACATTCGGGGAGTAGCGAAACAGATACGCAGTATTTT.

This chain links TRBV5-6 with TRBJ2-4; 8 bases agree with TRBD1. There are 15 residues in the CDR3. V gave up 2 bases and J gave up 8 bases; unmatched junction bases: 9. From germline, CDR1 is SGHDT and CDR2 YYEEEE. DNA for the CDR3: TGTGCCAGCAGCTTTAAGGACAGGGCGACGGACATTCAGTACTTC. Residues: CASSFKDRATDIQYF.

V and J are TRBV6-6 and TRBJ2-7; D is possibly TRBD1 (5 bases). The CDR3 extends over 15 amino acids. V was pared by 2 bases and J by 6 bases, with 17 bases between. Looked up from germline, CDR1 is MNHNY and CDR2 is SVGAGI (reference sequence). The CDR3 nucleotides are TGTGCCAGCAGTTACGACAGAGCCGGATTCGGCGAGCAGTACTTC. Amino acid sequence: CASSYDRAGFGEQYF.

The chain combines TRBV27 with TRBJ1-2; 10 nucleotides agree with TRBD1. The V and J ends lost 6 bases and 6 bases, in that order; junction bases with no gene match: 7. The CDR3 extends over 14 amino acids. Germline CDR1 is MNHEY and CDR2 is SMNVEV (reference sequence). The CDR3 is CASSRSDRGNGYTF. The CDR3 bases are TGTGCCAGCAGCCGGTCGGACAGGGGGAATGGCTACACCTTC.

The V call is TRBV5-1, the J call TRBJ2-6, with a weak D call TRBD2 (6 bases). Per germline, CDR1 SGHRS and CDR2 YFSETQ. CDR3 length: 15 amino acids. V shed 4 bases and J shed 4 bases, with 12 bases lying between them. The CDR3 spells CASSARGGGANVLTF. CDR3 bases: TGCGCCAGCAGCGCGAGGGGAGGAGGGGCCAACGTCCTGACTTTC.

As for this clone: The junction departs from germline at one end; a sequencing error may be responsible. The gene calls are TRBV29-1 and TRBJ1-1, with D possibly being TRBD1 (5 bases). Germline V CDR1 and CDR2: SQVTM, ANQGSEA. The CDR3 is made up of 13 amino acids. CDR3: CSAEAGQNAEAFF. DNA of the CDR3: TGCAGCGCCGAGGCAGGGCAGAACGCTGAAGCTTTCTTT.

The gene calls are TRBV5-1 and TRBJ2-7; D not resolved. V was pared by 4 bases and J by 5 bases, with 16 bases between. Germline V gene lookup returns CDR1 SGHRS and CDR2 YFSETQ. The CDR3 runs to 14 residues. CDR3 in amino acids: CASSPAVGTDEQYF. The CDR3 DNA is TGCGCCAGCAGCCCGGCGGTGGGTACGGACGAGCAGTACTTC.

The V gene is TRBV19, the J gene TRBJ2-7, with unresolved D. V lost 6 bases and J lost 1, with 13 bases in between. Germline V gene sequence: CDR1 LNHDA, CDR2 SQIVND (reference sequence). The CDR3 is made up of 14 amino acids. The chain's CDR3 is CASRPRVFSYEQYF. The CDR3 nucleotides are TGTGCCAGTAGACCTCGGGTCTTTTCCTACGAGCAGTACTTC.